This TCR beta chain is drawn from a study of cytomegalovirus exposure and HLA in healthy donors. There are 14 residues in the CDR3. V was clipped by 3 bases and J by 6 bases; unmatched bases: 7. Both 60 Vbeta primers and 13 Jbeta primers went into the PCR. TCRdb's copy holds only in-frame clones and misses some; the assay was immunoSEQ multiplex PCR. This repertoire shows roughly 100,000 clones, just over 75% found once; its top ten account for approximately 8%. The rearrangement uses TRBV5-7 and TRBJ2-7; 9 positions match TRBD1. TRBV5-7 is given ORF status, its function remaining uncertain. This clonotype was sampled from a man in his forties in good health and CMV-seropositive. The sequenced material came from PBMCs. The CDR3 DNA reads TGTGCCAGCAGCTCGGGACAGGGTCTCCTCGAGCAGTACTTC. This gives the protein CASSSGQGLLEQYF.